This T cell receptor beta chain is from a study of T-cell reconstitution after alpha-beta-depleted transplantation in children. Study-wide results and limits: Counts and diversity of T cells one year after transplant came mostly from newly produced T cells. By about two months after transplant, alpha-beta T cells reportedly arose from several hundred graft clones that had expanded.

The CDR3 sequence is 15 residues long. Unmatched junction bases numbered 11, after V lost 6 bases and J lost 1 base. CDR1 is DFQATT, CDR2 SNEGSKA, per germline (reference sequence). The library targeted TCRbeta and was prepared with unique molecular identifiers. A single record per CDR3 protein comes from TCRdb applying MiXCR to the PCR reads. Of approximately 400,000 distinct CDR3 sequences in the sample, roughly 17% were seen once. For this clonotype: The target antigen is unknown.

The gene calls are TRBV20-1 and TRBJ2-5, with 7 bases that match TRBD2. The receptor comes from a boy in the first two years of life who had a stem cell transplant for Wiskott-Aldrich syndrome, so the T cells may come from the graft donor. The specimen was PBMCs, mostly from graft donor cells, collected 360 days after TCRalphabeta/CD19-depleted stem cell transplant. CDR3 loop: CSAAPWGGGQETQYF. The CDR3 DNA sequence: TGCAGTGCCGCTCCTTGGGGGGGAGGCCAAGAGACCCAGTACTTC.